A single sample is the source of the 22 T cell receptor beta chains below, sequenced in a study of patients and donors after allogeneic stem cell transplantation (dated by TCRdb to 2020 to 2022). The library was made by RT-PCR. TCRdb records NextSeq 550 as the sequencer. TCRdb handled the public reads itself, with Q25 trimming in fastp and clone calling in MiXCR, and kept productive beta chains. When rows share a CDR3 protein, they turn into one entry using the most common DNA and genes. The sample data list approximately 29,000 distinct CDR3 sequences, and less than 45% of these were observed just once. The ten most abundant clones make up more than 65% of the sample. The specimen was blood, either unsorted or a sorted T cell fraction (not recorded which). Receptors were obtained from a human donor who was either an allogeneic HSCT recipient or a stem cell or donor lymphocyte infusion donor (not recorded which). It is not recorded whose cells these are; they may come from a transplant donor.

The gene calls are TRBV5-5 and TRBJ1-5; TRBD1 matches at 7 bases. V shed 3 bases and J 7 bases; nucleotides not matched to a gene: 7. There are 14 residues in the CDR3. Germline V gives CDR1 SGHKS, CDR2 YYEKEE (reference sequence). CDR3 loop: CASSWEDRDQPQHF. Here the CDR3 DNA reads TGTGCCAGCAGCTGGGAAGACAGGGACCAGCCCCAGCATTTT.

This chain connects TRBV7-9 to TRBJ1-2; no reliable D call. This CDR3 is 11 amino acids long. Trimming stripped 6 bases from V and 8 bases from J, with 10 bases between. Germline CDR1 SEHNR, CDR2 FQNEAQ (reference sequence). CDR3 sequence reads: CASSAGSGYTF. The CDR3 DNA is TGTGCCAGCAGTGCGGGGTCCGGCTACACCTTC.

There are many counts of this clonotype. The chain is built from TRBV12-3 or TRBV12-4 and TRBJ1-1; possibly TRBD1 for D (6 bases). This CDR3 contains 13 residues. V lost 6 bases, J lost 5 bases, and 13 bases lay in between. CDR3 protein: CASRPRQATEAFF. The CDR3 DNA is TGTGCCAGCAGACCGAGACAGGCGACTGAAGCTTTCTTT.

The rearrangement uses TRBV5-1 and TRBJ1-2; TRBD1 matches at 8 bases. The CDR3 has 17 amino acids. Germline CDR1 reads SGHRS; CDR2 reads YFSETQ. Trimming took 1 base from V and 4 from J; bases not matched to a gene: 12. CDR3 in DNA: TGCGCCAGCAGCTTGAGCCCTGAAAGGCAGGGGGCCTATGGCTACACCTTC. Its translation: CASSLSPERQGAYGYTF.

The J gene is TRBJ1-4, the V gene TRBV29-1, with D possibly matching TRBD1 (6 bases). CDR1 is SQVTM and CDR2 is ANQGSEA in the germline V gene. V gave up 7 bases and J gave up 2 bases, with 29 bases separating them. CDR3 length equals 19 residues. The CDR3 DNA is TGCAGCGCTGGACAGCGTTCTACAAAGGTGTCACCGACTAATGAAAAACTGTTTTTT. This codes for CSAGQRSTKVSPTNEKLFF.

CDR3 amino acids: CASSQEGRGESTDTQYF. DNA of the CDR3: TGCGCCAGCAGCCAAGAAGGGCGGGGGGAGAGCACAGATACGCAGTATTTT. V usage is TRBV4-3 and J usage is TRBJ2-3; 8 bases fit TRBD2. Germline V gene data show CDR1 as LGHNA and CDR2 as YSLEER. This CDR3 is built from 17 residues. V dropped 0 bases and J dropped 0; count of bases not matched to a gene: 5.

CDR3 DNA: TGTGCCAGCAAAAACGCGAACACCGGGGAGCTGTTTTTT. It codes for CASKNANTGELFF. The chain links TRBV25-1 to TRBJ2-2, with D unresolved. CDR1 and CDR2 (germline): MGHDK, SYGVNS. The CDR3 is made up of 13 amino acids. Trimming stripped 7 bases from V and 0 bases from J, with 6 bases between.

This clonotype appeared once. The genes are TRBV5-6 and TRBJ1-4; TRBD1 might be the D (5 bases). This CDR3 spans 14 amino acids. CDR1 is SGHDT, CDR2 YYEEEE, per germline. V lost 0 bases and J lost 6, with 9 bases in between. The CDR3 loop reads CASSLGRAYEKLFF. In nucleotides, the CDR3 is TGTGCCAGCAGCTTGGGCAGGGCTTATGAAAAACTGTTTTTT.

This chain uses TRBV29-1 with TRBJ1-2; D is uncertain. This CDR3 region has 13 residues. V was pared by 5 bases and J by 7 bases, with 17 bases between. CDR1 and CDR2 from the germline V gene are SQVTM and ANQGSEA. CDR3 sequence: CSVPGGVSPGYTF. CDR3 DNA: TGCAGCGTTCCTGGCGGGGTCTCTCCTGGCTACACCTTC.

The rearrangement links TRBV5-1 to TRBJ2-1, with no clear D. The CDR3 is 13 residues long. Germline V lookup: CDR1 SGHRS, CDR2 YFSETQ. The V and J ends lost 4 bases and 6 bases respectively, with 11 bases between them. The CDR3 region has the DNA TGCGCCAGCAGCATTGGGTCTGTCAATGAGCAGTTCTTC. Protein product: CASSIGSVNEQFF.

This clonotype was seen a handful of times. J is TRBJ1-2 and V is TRBV20-1; D might be TRBD1 (5 bases). Per the germline V gene, CDR1 is DFQATT and CDR2 is SNEGSKA (reference sequence). The CDR3 length is 15 residues. The V end was cut by 0 bases, the J end by 4 bases, with 15 bases between. CDR3 sequence reads: CSARELSEGPYGYTF. The CDR3 bases are TGCAGTGCTAGAGAACTGAGTGAGGGGCCCTATGGCTACACCTTC.

This clonotype has a handful of counts. This chain connects TRBV29-1 to TRBJ1-2; weak D call: TRBD1 (5 bases). Germline V gene data show CDR1 as SQVTM and CDR2 as ANQGSEA. The V end lost 6 bases, the J end lost 3 bases, and 20 bases lay between the germline ends. The CDR3 is 15 residues long. CDR3 bases: TGCAGCGTCGTGTGGGCAGGGCGTTCGGACTATGGCTACACCTTC. It is translated as CSVVWAGRSDYGYTF.

CDR3 sequence (DNA): TGTGCCAGCAGTTTAGCGCGGCCCTATGAGCAGTTCTTC. Amino acid sequence: CASSLARPYEQFF. The V gene is TRBV12-3 or TRBV12-4, the J gene TRBJ2-1, with D unresolved. The V end was cut by 0 bases, the J end by 8 bases, with 8 bases between. The CDR3 totals 13 residues.

The V and J genes are TRBV10-3 and TRBJ2-3; tentative D call: TRBD2 (5 bases). Per the germline V gene, CDR1 is ENHRY and CDR2 is SYGVKD. The CDR3 totals 12 residues. Trimming stripped 8 bases from V and 6 bases from J, with 12 bases between. CDR3 DNA: TGTGCCATCCTTGACGGGGTGGATACGCAGTATTTT. This translates into CAILDGVDTQYF.

This clonotype appeared a few times. The CDR3 reads CAISESKVLVVEKLFF. The DNA of the CDR3 is TGTGCCATCAGTGAGTCGAAGGTGCTGGTGGTTGAAAAACTGTTTTTT. J is TRBJ1-4 and V is TRBV10-3; no clear D gene. Germline assignment: CDR1 ENHRY and CDR2 SYGVKD. This CDR3 contains 16 residues. V lost 0 bases, J lost 7 bases, and 15 bases lay in between.

This clonotype was found many times. This chain links TRBV7-2 with TRBJ1-3; no reliable D call. Between the trimmed V and J ends, which lost 5 bases and 0 bases, there was a span of 14 bases. Germline loops: CDR1 SGHTA, CDR2 FQGNSA. The CDR3 spans 16 residues. The CDR3, as DNA: TGTGCCAGCAGCCAGCCGACATCGCTCTCTGGAAACACCATATATTTT. Amino acids: CASSQPTSLSGNTIYF.

This clonotype came up once. The chain has TRBV20-1 and TRBJ2-3; D uncertain. The CDR3 totals 10 residues. V lost 3 bases to trimming and J lost 8 bases, with 6 bases between them. The germline CDR1 and CDR2 sequences are DFQATT and SNEGSKA (reference sequence). In nucleotides, the CDR3 is TGCAGTGCTAGGCAGGTTACGCAGTATTTT. Its translation: CSARQVTQYF.

The chain is built from TRBV7-3 and TRBJ1-2, with 8 nucleotides matching TRBD1. Germline CDR1 reads SGHTA; CDR2 reads FQGTGA. V lost 5 bases and J lost 8; bases outside the gene matches: 10. This CDR3 has 14 residues. The CDR3 reads CASSPRQGSGGYTF. The CDR3 DNA reads as TGTGCCAGCAGCCCCCGACAGGGGAGCGGCGGCTACACCTTC.

This clonotype was observed a few times. The rearrangement links TRBV20-1 to TRBJ2-2, with D maybe TRBD2 (5 bases). The CDR3 length is 12 residues. Germline V lookup: CDR1 DFQATT, CDR2 SNEGSKA (reference sequence). V lost 6 bases and J 3 bases, leaving 8 bases between the germline ends. The CDR3 nucleotides read TGCAGTGCCAAGAGGGACACCGGGGAGCTGTTTTTT. It codes for CSAKRDTGELFF.

This chain joins TRBV5-1 and TRBJ2-7; D is perhaps TRBD1 (6 bases). The CDR3 spans 14 residues. Germline values: CDR1 SGHRS, CDR2 YFSETQ. The germline V and J ends were trimmed by 0 bases and 4 bases, with 11 bases remaining between them. CDR3 amino acids: CASSLGGTNYEQYV. Written as DNA, the CDR3 is TGCGCCAGCAGCTTGGGGGGGACAAATTACGAGCAGTACGTC.

The V and J genes are TRBV5-1 and TRBJ2-7; 7 nucleotides agree with TRBD2. Germline loops: CDR1 SGHRS, CDR2 YFSETQ. There are 14 residues in the CDR3. V lost 7 bases and J lost 6; bases outside the gene matches: 13. In DNA, the CDR3 is TGCGCCAGCGCCTTGGGGAGCGGGATGGTCGAGCAGTACTTC. Protein sequence: CASALGSGMVEQYF.

In DNA form, the CDR3 reads TGCAGTGCCCCCCCCACGAAAGGCCGTAGCACTGAAGCTTTCTTT. It codes for CSAPPTKGRSTEAFF. J is TRBJ1-1 and V is TRBV20-1; no firm D call. The germline V and J ends were trimmed by 6 bases and 4 bases, with 21 bases remaining between them. Looked up from germline, CDR1 is DFQATT and CDR2 is SNEGSKA (reference sequence). This CDR3 has 15 amino acids.